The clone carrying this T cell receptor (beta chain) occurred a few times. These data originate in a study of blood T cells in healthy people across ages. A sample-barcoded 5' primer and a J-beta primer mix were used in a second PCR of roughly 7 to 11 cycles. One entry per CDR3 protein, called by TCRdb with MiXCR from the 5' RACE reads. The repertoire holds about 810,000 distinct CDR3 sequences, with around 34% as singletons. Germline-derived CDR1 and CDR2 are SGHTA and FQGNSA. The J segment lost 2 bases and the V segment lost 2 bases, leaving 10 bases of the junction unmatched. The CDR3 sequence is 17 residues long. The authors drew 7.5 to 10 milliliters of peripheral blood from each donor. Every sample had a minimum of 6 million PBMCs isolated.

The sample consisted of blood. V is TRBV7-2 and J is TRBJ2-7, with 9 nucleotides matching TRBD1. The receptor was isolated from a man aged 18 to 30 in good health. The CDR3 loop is CASSLRWTGVTTYEQYF. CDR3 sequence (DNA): TGTGCCAGCAGCTTACGTTGGACAGGGGTCACCACCTACGAGCAGTACTTC.